This T cell receptor beta chain was identified during a study of blood T cell repertoires in COVID-19. Study as a whole: Sites across the United States, Italy and Spain contributed samples from acute and convalescent COVID-19. PBMCs, B-cell-depleted T cells, or T cells were the source of the cDNA or gDNA that made up the material.

In the original workflow: Estimated nucleated cell counts came from reference gene primer amplification. The protocol was immunoSEQ multiplex PCR, while the TCRdb copy is restricted to in-frame clones and leaves out a portion. The V and J calls and clone size were taken over from that table, and D and trimming were inferred from the DNA. The top ten clones hold 3% to 4.5% of a sample with 100,000 to 120,000 clones, just over 75% of them seen once. This CDR3 has 17 residues. The germline V gene encodes CDR1 LGHNT and CDR2 FRNRAP. V lost 5 bases and J lost 4; bases outside the gene matches: 10. This sequence originates from a woman over 75 with acute or convalescent COVID-19. The specimen was peripheral blood. The chain is built from TRBV12-5 and TRBJ2-2; 10 bases agree with TRBD1. The CDR3 region has the DNA TGTGCTAGTGGTCCCTCCGGGACAGGGGAGGGCACCGGGGAGCTGTTTTTT. It translates to CASGPSGTGEGTGELFF. Supplemented by reference TRBV12-5 and TRBJ2-2, the full variable domain reads DARVTQTPRHKVTEMGQEVTMRCQPILGHNTVFWYRQTMMQGLELLAYFRNRAPLDDSGMPKDRFSAEMPDATLATLKIQPSEPRDSAVYFCASGPSGTGEGTGELFFGEGSRLTVL.